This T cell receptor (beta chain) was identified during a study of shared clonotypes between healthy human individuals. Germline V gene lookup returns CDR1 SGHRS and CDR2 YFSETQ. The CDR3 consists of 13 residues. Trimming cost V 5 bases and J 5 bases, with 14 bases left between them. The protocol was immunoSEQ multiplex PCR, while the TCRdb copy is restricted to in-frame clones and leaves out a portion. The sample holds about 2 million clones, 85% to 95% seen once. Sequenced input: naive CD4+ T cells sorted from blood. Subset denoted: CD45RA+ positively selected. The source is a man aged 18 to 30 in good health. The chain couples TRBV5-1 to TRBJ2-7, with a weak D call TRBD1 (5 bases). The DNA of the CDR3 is TGCGCCAGCAGTCAAGGGGCGTCCGACGAGCAGTACTTC. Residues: CASSQGASDEQYF.